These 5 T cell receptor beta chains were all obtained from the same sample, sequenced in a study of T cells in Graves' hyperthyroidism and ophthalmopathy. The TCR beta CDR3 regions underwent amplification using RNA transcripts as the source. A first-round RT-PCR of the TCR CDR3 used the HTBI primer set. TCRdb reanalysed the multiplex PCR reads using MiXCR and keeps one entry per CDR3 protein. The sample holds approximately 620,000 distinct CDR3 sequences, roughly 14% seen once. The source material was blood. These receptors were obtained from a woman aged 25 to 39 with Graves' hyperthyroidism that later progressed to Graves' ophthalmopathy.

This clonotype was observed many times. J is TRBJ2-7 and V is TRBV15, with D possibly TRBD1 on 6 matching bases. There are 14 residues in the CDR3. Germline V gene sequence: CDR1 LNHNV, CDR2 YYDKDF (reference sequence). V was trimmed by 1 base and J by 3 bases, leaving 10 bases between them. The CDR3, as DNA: TGTGCCACCAGCAGAGGCGGACAGATCTACGAGCAGTACTTC. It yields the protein CATSRGGQIYEQYF.

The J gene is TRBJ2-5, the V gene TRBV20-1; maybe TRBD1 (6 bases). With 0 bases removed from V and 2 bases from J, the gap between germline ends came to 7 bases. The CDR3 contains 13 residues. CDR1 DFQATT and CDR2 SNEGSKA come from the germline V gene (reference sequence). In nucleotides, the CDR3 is TGCAGTGCTAGAGAAGGACAGCAAGAGACCCAGTACTTC. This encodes CSAREGQQETQYF.

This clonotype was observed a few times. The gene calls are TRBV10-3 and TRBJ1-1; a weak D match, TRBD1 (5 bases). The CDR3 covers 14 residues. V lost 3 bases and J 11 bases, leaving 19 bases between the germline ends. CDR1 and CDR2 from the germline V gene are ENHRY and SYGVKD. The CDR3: CAISDSQGEIEAFF. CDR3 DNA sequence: TGTGCCATCAGTGACTCTCAGGGTGAGATTGAGGCTTTCTTT.

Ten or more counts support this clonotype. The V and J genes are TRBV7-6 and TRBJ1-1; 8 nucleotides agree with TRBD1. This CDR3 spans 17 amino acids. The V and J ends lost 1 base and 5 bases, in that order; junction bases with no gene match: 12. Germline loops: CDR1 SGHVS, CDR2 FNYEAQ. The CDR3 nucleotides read TGTGCCAGCAGCTTAGGACAGGGGACCCCCCTTGAAACTGAAGCTTTCTTT. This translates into CASSLGQGTPLETEAFF.

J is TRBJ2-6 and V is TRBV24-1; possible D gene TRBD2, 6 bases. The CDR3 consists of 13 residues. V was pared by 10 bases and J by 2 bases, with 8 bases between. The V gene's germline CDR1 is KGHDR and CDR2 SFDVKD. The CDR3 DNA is TGTGCCACGGGGGGTCCTGGGGCCAACGTCCTGACTTTC. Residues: CATGGPGANVLTF.